Sequencing of this TCR beta chain was carried out in a study of cytomegalovirus exposure and HLA in healthy donors. Study at large: HLA-typed donors were the source of 83 million or so unique TCRs held in an early data release. When roughly 420 donors were genotyped, over 80% of them were found to fall in the Caucasian-associated ancestry cluster. Study-level results: As was reported, the HLA-A and HLA-B alleles of most subjects were accurately predicted from TCR beta sequences. TCR sequences were mostly rare, though some public TCRs occurred in many donors.

This CDR3 comprises 15 residues. Germline-derived CDR1 and CDR2 are MNHEY and SMNVEV (reference sequence). Deletions cut 6 bases from V and 0 bases from J, with 14 bases between. Remarks on this clone: Antigen: not known.

The PCR made use of 60 Vbeta and 13 Jbeta primers. The data were produced by immunoSEQ multiplex PCR, yet TCRdb's version contains in-frame clones alone and is incomplete. The repertoire holds 85,000 to 100,000 clones, with about 70% as singletons. The sample consisted of PBMCs. The chain carries TRBV27 and TRBJ1-2; D is perhaps TRBD1 (6 bases). The receptor comes from a human donor in good health. The CDR3 loop reads CASRWGQSTNYGYTF. In nucleotides, the CDR3 is TGTGCCAGCAGGTGGGGGCAGAGCACTAACTATGGCTACACCTTC.